This T cell receptor (beta chain) was sequenced in a study of T cells in Graves' hyperthyroidism and ophthalmopathy. Amplified TCR beta CDR3 regions came from RNA transcripts. A set of HTBI primers served as the primers for a first-round RT-PCR of the TCR CDR3. Via MiXCR, TCRdb re-called the multiplex PCR reads, giving one row per CDR3 protein. Counted here are some 440,000 distinct CDR3 sequences, 15% to 18% occurring once; the ten biggest clones make up roughly 7.7%. This CDR3 comprises 16 residues. Germline values: CDR1 SGHRS, CDR2 YFSETQ. V lost 3 bases and J 3 bases, leaving 15 bases between the germline ends. This clonotype was seen ten or more times.

This TCR came from a woman younger than 35 with Graves' hyperthyroidism. V is TRBV5-1 and J is TRBJ2-2; possibly TRBD1 for D (6 bases). Sequenced material: blood. The CDR3 reads CASSSWGRGYTGELFF. The CDR3 nucleotides are TGCGCCAGCAGCTCCTGGGGCAGGGGATACACCGGGGAGCTGTTTTTT.